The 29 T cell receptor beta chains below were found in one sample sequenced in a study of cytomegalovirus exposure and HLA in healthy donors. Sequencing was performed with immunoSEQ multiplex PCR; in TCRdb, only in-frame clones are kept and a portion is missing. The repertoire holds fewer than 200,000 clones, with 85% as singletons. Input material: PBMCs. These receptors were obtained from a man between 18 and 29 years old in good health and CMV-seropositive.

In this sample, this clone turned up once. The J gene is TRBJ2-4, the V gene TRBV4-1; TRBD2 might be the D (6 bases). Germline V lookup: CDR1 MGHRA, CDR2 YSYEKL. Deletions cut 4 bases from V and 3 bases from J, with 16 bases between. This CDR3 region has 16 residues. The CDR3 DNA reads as TGCGCCAGCAGCCCCCTGGGGCGGGGTGACAAAAACATTCAGTACTTC. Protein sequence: CASSPLGRGDKNIQYF.

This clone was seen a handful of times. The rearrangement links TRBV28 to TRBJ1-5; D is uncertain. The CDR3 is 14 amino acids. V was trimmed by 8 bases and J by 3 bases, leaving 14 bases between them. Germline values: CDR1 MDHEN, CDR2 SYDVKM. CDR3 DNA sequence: TGTGCCAGCGGAAACGAGGGAACCAATCAGCCCCAGCATTTT. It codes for CASGNEGTNQPQHF.

The CDR3 protein is CASSSATGAPNEQFF. In nucleotides, the CDR3 is TGCGCCAGCAGCTCGGCTACAGGGGCCCCCAATGAGCAGTTCTTC. The gene calls are TRBV5-1 and TRBJ2-1; 7 bases are a match to TRBD1. Per germline, CDR1 SGHRS and CDR2 YFSETQ. The J segment lost 6 bases and the V segment lost 3 bases, leaving 9 bases of the junction unmatched. The CDR3 has 15 amino acids.

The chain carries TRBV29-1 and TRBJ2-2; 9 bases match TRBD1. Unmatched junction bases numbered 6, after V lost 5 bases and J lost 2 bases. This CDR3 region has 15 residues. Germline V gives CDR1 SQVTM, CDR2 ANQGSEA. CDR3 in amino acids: CSVKQGAVNTGELFF. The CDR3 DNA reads TGCAGCGTTAAACAGGGGGCGGTCAACACCGGGGAGCTGTTTTTT.

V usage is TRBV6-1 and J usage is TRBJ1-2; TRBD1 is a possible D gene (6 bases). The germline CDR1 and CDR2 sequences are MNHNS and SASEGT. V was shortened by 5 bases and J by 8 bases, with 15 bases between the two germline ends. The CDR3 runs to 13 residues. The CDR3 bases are TGTGCCAGCAGTTTGACACAGGGAGCCGGCTACACCTTC. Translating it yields CASSLTQGAGYTF.

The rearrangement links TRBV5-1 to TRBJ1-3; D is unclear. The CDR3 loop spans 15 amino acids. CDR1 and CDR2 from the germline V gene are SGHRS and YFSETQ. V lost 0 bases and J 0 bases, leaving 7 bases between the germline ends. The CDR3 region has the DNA TGCGCCAGCAGCTTGGACAATCTCTCTGGAAACACCATATATTTT. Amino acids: CASSLDNLSGNTIYF.

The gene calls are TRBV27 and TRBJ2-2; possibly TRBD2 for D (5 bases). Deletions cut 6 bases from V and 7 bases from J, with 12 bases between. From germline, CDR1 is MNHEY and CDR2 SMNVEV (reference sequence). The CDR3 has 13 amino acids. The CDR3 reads CASSWTEGGELFF. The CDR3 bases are TGTGCCAGCAGCTGGACTGAAGGCGGGGAGCTGTTTTTT.

The CDR3: CSVLSGVNQPQHF. Written as DNA, the CDR3 is TGCAGCGTTTTGTCCGGGGTCAATCAGCCCCAGCATTTT. The chain is built from TRBV29-1 and TRBJ1-5; D uncertain. V was trimmed by 5 bases and J by 3 bases, leaving 11 bases between them. The CDR3 runs to 13 residues. Germline values: CDR1 SQVTM, CDR2 ANQGSEA.

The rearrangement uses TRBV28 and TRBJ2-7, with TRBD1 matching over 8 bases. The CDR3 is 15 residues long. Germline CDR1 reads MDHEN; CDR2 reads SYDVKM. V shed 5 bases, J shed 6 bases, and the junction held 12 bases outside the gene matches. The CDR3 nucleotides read TGTGCCAGCAGTCCGGTGGACAGGGATTTCTGCGAGCAGTACTTC. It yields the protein CASSPVDRDFCEQYF.

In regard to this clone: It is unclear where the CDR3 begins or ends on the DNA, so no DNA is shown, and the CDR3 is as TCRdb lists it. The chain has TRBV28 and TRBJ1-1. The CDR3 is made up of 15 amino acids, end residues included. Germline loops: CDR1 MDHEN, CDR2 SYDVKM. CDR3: CASSSSSTMNTEAFF.

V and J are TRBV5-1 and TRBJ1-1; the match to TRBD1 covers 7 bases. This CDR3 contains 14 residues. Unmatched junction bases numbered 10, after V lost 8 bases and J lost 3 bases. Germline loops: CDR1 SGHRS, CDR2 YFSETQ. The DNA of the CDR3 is TGCGCCAGTTCTAACGTCGGGACAGACACTGAAGCTTTCTTT. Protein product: CASSNVGTDTEAFF.

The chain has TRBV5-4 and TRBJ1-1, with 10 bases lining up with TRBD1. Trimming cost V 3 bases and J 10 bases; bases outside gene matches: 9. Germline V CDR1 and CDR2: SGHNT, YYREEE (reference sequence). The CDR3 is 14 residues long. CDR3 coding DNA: TGTGCCAGCAGCTACGGACAGGGGGATCGGGGAGCTTTCTTT. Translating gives CASSYGQGDRGAFF.

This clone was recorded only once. CDR3 DNA sequence: TGTGCCAGCAGTGATGCAGGGTTAGGGCAGCCCCAGCATTTT. This gives the protein CASSDAGLGQPQHF. The chain carries TRBV6-1 and TRBJ1-5; TRBD1 might be the D (5 bases). The germline V gene encodes CDR1 MNHNS and CDR2 SASEGT. The CDR3 has 14 residues. V lost 3 bases to trimming and J lost 7 bases, with 13 bases between them.

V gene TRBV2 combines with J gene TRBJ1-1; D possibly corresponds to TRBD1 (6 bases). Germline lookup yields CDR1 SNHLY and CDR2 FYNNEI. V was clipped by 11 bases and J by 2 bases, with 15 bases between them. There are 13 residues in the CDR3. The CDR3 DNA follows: TGTGCCGACAGGACGGACCTTAACACTGAAGCTTTCTTT. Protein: CADRTDLNTEAFF.

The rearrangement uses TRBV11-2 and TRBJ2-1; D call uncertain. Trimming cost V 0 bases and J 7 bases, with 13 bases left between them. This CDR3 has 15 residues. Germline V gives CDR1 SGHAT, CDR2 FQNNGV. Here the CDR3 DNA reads TGTGCCAGCAGCTTAGATCGCGGCAGTCAAAATGAGCAGTTCTTC. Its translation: CASSLDRGSQNEQFF.

The CDR3: CASSIDRAGTEAFF. The CDR3 region has the DNA TGTGCCAGCAGCATCGACAGGGCGGGGACTGAAGCTTTCTTT. The chain uses TRBV2 and TRBJ1-1, with 7 bases fitting TRBD1. The CDR3 runs to 14 residues. Germline V gene data show CDR1 as SNHLY and CDR2 as FYNNEI. V trimming: 6 bases; J trimming: 5 bases; junction bases outside the gene matches: 9.

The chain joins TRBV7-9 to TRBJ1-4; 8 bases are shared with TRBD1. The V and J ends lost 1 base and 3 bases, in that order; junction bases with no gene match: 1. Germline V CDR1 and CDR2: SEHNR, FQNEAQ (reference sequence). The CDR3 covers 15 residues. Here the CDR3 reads CASSLVGQANEKLFF. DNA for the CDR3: TGTGCCAGCAGCTTAGTGGGACAGGCTAATGAAAAACTGTTTTTT. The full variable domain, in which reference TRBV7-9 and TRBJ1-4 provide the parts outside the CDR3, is DTGVSQNPRHKITKRGQNVTFRCDPISEHNRLYWYRQTLGQGPEFLTYFQNEAQLEKSRLLSDRFSAERPKGSFSTLEIQRTEQGDSAMYLCASSLVGQANEKLFFGSGTQLSVL.

The CDR3 spells CASTPYADQPQHF. The CDR3, as DNA: TGTGCCAGTACCCCATACGCAGATCAGCCCCAGCATTTT. J is TRBJ1-5 and V is TRBV19; D unresolved. The length of the CDR3 is 13 residues. The germline V gene encodes CDR1 LNHDA and CDR2 SQIVND (reference sequence). Between the trimmed V and J ends, which lost 7 bases and 5 bases, there was a span of 12 bases. The full variable domain, in which reference TRBV19 and TRBJ1-5 provide the parts outside the CDR3, is DGGITQSPKYLFRKEGQNVTLSCEQNLNHDAMYWYRQDPGQGLRLIYYSQIVNDFQKGDIAEGYSVSREKKESFPLTVTSAQKNPTAFYLCASTPYADQPQHFGDGTRLSIL.

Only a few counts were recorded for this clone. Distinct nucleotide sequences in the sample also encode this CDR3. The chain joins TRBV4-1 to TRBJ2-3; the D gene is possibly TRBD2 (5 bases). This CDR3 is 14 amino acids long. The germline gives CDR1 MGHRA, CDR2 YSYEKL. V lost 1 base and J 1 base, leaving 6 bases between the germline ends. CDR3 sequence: CASSQGAGTDTQYF. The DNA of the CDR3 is TGCGCCAGCAGCCAAGGAGCGGGCACAGATACGCAGTATTTT.

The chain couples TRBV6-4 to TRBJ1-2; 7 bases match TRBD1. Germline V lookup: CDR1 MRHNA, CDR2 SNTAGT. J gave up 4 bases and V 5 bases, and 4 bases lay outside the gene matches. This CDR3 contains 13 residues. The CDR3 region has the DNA TGTGCCAGCAGTCCGGACAGGAGCTATGGCTACACCTTC. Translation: CASSPDRSYGYTF.

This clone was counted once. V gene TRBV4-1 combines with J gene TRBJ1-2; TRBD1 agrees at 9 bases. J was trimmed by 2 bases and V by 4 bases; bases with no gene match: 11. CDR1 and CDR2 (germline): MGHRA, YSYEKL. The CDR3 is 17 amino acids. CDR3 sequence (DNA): TGCGCCAGCAGCCCATCTCTCCGGGACAGGGCCAACTATGGCTACACCTTC. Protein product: CASSPSLRDRANYGYTF.

The CDR3 coding sequence is TGTGCCAGCGGGCTAACAGGGGGGGCTAGCAATCAGCCCCAGCATTTT. It specifies CASGLTGGASNQPQHF. The chain recombines TRBV2 with TRBJ1-5; 8 nucleotides line up with TRBD1. CDR1 and CDR2 (germline): SNHLY, FYNNEI. Trimming cost V 8 bases and J 0 bases; bases outside gene matches: 9. CDR3 size: 16 residues.

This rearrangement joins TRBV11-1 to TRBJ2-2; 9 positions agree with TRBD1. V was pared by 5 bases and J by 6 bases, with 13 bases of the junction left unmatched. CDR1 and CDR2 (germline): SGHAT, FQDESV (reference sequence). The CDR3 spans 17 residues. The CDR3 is CASSLNPGQGYSGELFF. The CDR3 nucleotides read TGTGCCAGCAGCCTTAACCCGGGACAGGGTTATTCCGGGGAGCTGTTTTTT. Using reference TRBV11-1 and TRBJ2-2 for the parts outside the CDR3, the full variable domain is EAEVAQSPRYKITEKSQAVAFWCDPISGHATLYWYRQILGQGPELLVQFQDESVVDDSQLPKDRFSAERLKGVDSTLKIQPAELGDSAMYLCASSLNPGQGYSGELFFGEGSRLTVL.

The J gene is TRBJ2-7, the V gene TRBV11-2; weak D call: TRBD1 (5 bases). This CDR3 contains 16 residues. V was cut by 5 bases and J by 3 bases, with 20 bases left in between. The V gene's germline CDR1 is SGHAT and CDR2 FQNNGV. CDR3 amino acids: CASSPDWTLSNYEQYF. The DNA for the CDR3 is TGTGCCAGCAGCCCAGATTGGACACTAAGTAACTACGAGCAGTACTTC.

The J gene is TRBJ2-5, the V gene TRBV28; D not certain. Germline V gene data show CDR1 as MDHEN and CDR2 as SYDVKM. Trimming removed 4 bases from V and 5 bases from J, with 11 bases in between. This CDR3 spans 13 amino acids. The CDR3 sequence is CASSSGGRETQYF. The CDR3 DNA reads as TGTGCCAGCAGTTCCGGCGGTAGGGAGACCCAGTACTTC.

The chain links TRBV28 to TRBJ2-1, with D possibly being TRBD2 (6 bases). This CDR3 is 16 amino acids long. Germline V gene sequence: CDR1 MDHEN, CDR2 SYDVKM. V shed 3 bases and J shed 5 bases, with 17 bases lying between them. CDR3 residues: CASSLAGLIVDNEQFF. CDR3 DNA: TGTGCCAGCAGTTTGGCGGGACTCATCGTGGACAATGAGCAGTTCTTC.

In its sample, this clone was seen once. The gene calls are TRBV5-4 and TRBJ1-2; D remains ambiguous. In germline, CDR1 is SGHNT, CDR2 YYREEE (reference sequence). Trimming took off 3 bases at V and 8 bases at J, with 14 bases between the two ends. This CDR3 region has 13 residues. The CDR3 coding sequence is TGTGCCAGCAGCTCCTCAGGCCAGGTGGGCTACACCTTC. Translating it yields CASSSSGQVGYTF.

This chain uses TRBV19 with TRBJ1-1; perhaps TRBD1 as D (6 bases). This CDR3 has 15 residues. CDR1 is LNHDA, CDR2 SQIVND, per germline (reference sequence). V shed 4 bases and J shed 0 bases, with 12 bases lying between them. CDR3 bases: TGTGCCAGTAGTACCAGGGGCTCCATGAACACTGAAGCTTTCTTT. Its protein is CASSTRGSMNTEAFF. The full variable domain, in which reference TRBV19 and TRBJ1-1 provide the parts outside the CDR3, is DGGITQSPKYLFRKEGQNVTLSCEQNLNHDAMYWYRQDPGQGLRLIYYSQIVNDFQKGDIAEGYSVSREKKESFPLTVTSAQKNPTAFYLCASSTRGSMNTEAFFGQGTRLTVV.

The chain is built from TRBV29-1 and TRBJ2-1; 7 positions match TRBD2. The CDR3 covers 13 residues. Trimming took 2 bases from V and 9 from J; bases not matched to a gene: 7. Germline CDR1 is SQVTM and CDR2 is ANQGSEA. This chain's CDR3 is CSVETGGSGEQFF. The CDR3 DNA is TGCAGCGTTGAAACGGGAGGCTCGGGTGAGCAGTTCTTC.